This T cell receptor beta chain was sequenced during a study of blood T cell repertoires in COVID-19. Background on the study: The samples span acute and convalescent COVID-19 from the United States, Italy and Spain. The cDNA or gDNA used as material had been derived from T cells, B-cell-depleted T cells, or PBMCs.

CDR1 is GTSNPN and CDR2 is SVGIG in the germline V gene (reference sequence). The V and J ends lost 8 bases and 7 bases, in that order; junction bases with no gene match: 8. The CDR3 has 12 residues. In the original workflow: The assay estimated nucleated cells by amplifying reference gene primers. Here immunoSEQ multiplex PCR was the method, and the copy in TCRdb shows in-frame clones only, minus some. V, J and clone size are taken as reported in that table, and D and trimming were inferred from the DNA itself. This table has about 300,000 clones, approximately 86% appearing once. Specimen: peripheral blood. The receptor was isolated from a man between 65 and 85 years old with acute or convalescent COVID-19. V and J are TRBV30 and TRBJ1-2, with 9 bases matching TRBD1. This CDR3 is CAGTGWVVGYTF. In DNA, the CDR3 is TGTGCCGGGACAGGGTGGGTGGTTGGCTACACCTTC.